The T cell receptor (beta chain) described here comes from a study of T cell responses to AZD1222 COVID-19 vaccine (dated by TCRdb to about 2021). A note on the overall study: AZD1222 recipients whose second dose came at about 4 weeks and those whose second dose came at about 12 weeks were combined into one group, since spike-specific TCR depth and breadth did not differ between the two schedules. A total of just over 230 trial participants underwent TCR sequencing, of whom roughly 210 had received two doses of AZD1222 and roughly 26 had received two doses of the MenACWY control vaccine. Trial participants were enrolled by age into subgroups of 18-55, 56-69 and 70-plus years, and around 150, 28 and 57 TCR-sequenced participants, respectively, were included in these subgroups. Summary of the overall study and its limitations: No day 14 peak-response samples were available, so repertoires were characterized only after the peak T cell response. Only five or six AZD1222 recipients were SARS-CoV-2 seropositive at baseline, limiting conclusions about previously exposed vaccinees. Spike-specific TCR breadth and depth rose significantly after two AZD1222 doses compared with day 0 and with MenACWY recipients. The 56-69-year group was small, and its depth increase did not reach significance, likely because of low power. Epitopes outside the regions mutated in the B.1.351 and B.1.1.7 variants were reportedly recognized by nearly half of the unique spike-specific TCRs. Most participants were white British and females outnumbered males, and the authors suggested that clonal diversity may have been underestimated. Vaccine-associated CD4 TCRs spanned the whole spike protein, with dominant responses in regions 160-218 and 743-854.

This sample's time point label indicates: baseline before first vaccination. Samples from vaccinated people were obtained from the UK trials COV001 and COV002, which included a single-blind randomized controlled phase 2/3 trial of AZD1222 (ChAdOx1 nCoV-19) in healthy adults. Trial participant PBMC samples were collected at day 0 and day 28 after the second dose for TCRbeta chain sequencing. In its sample, this clone comes out as medium-sized (0.01 to 0.1%). This receptor's antigen is unknown. There are no base qualities to consult, and no much larger clone falls within one base. Based on the germline V gene, the CDR1 and CDR2 sequences are LGHNA and YSLEER. V is shortened by 5 bases, J by 7 bases, and the region joining them spans 12 bases. From cysteine to phenylalanine, the CDR3 is 14 amino acids long. CDR3 DNA is the only sequence kept; it has 42 bases, read in frame from the first base. The CDR3 regions of human TCRbeta chains were analyzed by immunosequencing. As for how the authors treated the data: Repertoire TCRs were checked for matches against a reference library of SARS-CoV-2-specific TCRs that had been generated using the MIRA antigen-specificity platform. Breadth meant the fraction of unique TCRs that were SARS-CoV-2-associated, whereas depth meant the fraction of total T cells that were SARS-CoV-2-associated. Using the MIRA data, each spike-specific TCR was assigned both to the spike region to which the TCR was reactive and to a CD4 or CD8 class. Log10-transformed breadth and depth values were compared by one-way ANOVA with Sidak's multiple comparisons tests. This is the immuneACCESS table as TCRdb keeps it, with only in-frame sequences that have V and J called. A part of the clones is gone; compared with another copy, unresolved V genes explain less than half, and the rest is unexplained. V and J calls plus clone size are reproduced from that table; the DNA served to infer D and trimming. This sample gives around 86,000 clones in total; around 91% of them show up just once. The ten largest clones represent 8% to 9.5% of the sample.

This sequence was found in an adult in good health. The rearrangement joined TRBV4-3 to TRBJ1-6; no D gene call is confident. This specimen was peripheral blood, taken on day 0 of AZD1222 vaccination. The CDR3 corresponds to CASSFREMNSPLHF. The DNA reads TGCGCCAGCAGCTTCCGGGAGATGAATTCACCCCTCCACTTT.